Presented here are 12 T cell receptor beta chains from one specimen sequenced in a study of tissue T cells after allogeneic stem cell transplantation. Clones were read by immunoSEQ multiplex PCR, and TCRdb kept only the in-frame ones, dropping some. The sample lists more than 20,000 clones; roughly 72% were seen once. Sequencing used spleen. The receptors come from a female BALB/c mouse in good health. Mice of this strain are of MHC haplotype H2-d.

A word on this clone: Gene names denote mouse genes. The CDR3 is cut off 1 residue early in the read; its end comes from the germline J gene. The V and J genes are TRBV19 and TRBJ2-5, with D perhaps matching TRBD1 or TRBD2 (5 bases each). Germline V gives CDR1 FNHDT, CDR2 SITEND (reference sequence). V lost 5 bases to trimming and J lost 0 bases, with 16 bases between them. The CDR3 extends over 16 amino acids. The CDR3 DNA, read in part, is TGTGCCAGCAGCCCCCGGGGGAAAGAGAACCAAGACACCCAGTAC. It specifies CASSPRGKENQDTQY. The full CDR3 protein reads CASSPRGKENQDTQYF.

A note on this clone: The genes are named according to mouse. The read gets to within 1 residue of the CDR3 end, and the germline J gene fills in the rest. The chain carries TRBV13-1 and TRBJ1-6; D call uncertain. TRBJ1-6 is placed among ORFs of uncertain function. Germline CDR1 reads NSHNY; CDR2 reads SYGAGN. This CDR3 has 15 residues. V was shortened by 0 bases and J by 3 bases, with 7 bases between the two germline ends. The covered CDR3 bases are TGTGCCAGCAGTGATGCCCGCCACTATAATTCGCCCCTCTAC. This codes for CASSDARHYNSPLY. Given in full, the CDR3 is CASSDARHYNSPLYF.

Comments on this clone: These gene names are mouse names. The missing CDR3 end, 1 residue past where the read stops, is filled in from the germline J gene. The genes are TRBV5 and TRBJ2-5, with a possible D match to TRBD2 (6 bases). Between the trimmed V and J ends, which lost 0 bases and 3 bases, there was a span of 13 bases. Germline CDR1 is LGHNA and CDR2 is YNLKQL (reference sequence). The CDR3 sequence is 16 residues long. The covered CDR3 bases are TGTGCCAGCAGCCAAGAGTACCGGCTGGGGCAAGACACCCAGTAC. This gives the protein CASSQEYRLGQDTQY. The whole CDR3 protein reads CASSQEYRLGQDTQYF.

Note on this clone: Gene names are mouse gene names. The sequence runs out 1 residue before the end of the CDR3; the remainder is reconstructed from the germline J gene. The chain carries TRBV13-1 and TRBJ1-3, with D uncertain. The CDR3 is 13 residues long. V lost 4 bases and J 12 bases, leaving 17 bases between the germline ends. CDR1 and CDR2 from the germline V gene are NSHNY and SYGAGN. Incomplete CDR3 DNA: TGTGCCAGCAGTTTGTCAAACACCGGGCAGCTCTAT. Its translation is CASSLSNTGQLY. The CDR3 reads in full as CASSLSNTGQLYF.

Worth noting for this clone: Each gene name is a mouse one. With the read ending 1 residue before the CDR3 end, the germline J gene is used to fill in that end. The chain employs TRBV13-2 and TRBJ2-3; 7 bases agree with TRBD1. Germline CDR1 NNHNN, CDR2 SYGAGS (reference sequence). V shed 1 base, J shed 0 bases, and the junction held 2 bases outside the gene matches. The CDR3 consists of 15 residues. The sequenced CDR3 bases are TGTGCCAGCGGTGATAGGGACAGAAGTGCAGAAACGCTGTAT. It is translated as CASGDRDRSAETLY. The CDR3 in its entirety is CASGDRDRSAETLYF.

Worth noting for this clone: The listed genes are named as in mouse. The read ends 1 residue early relative to the CDR3; the germline J gene fills the gap. The chain is built from TRBV14 and TRBJ2-7, with 7 bases identical to TRBD1. This CDR3 has 12 residues. Germline CDR1 is SGHDT and CDR2 is FRDEAV. J gave up 4 bases and V 5 bases, and 3 bases lay outside the gene matches. The CDR3 DNA, read in part, is TGTGCCAGCAGCCCGGGACAGTATGAACAGTAC. It codes for CASSPGQYEQY. The whole CDR3 is CASSPGQYEQYF.

This clone was recorded once. The genes and germline here are from mouse. Incomplete CDR3 DNA: TGTGCCTGGAGTCTGACTGGGCCAAACACCGGGCAGCTCTAC. Its translation: CAWSLTGPNTGQLY. The whole CDR3 protein reads CAWSLTGPNTGQLYF. The chain carries TRBV31 and TRBJ2-2, with 7 nucleotides matching TRBD2. The CDR3 end falls 1 residue outside the read, so it is completed with the germline J gene. The junction had 1 base not matched to a gene; V was cut back by 0 bases and J by 0 bases. There are 15 residues in the CDR3. Germline lookup yields CDR1 GKSSPN and CDR2 SITVG.

A word on this clone: Germline and genes here are mouse. The read ends 1 residue shy of where the CDR3 ends; the end is completed using the germline J gene. The rearrangement joins TRBV5 to TRBJ2-7; D gene unclear. Trimming stripped 4 bases from V and 7 bases from J, with 5 bases between. CDR3 length equals 10 residues. CDR1 is LGHNA and CDR2 is YNLKQL in the germline V gene (reference sequence). The CDR3 here is CASSPVEQYF. The CDR3 bases that were read are TGTGCCAGCAGCCCCGTCGAACAGTAC.

On this clone itself: All gene names here are mouse names. The sequenced fragment ends 1 residue before the CDR3 boundary, so the rest is inferred from the germline J gene. V usage is TRBV13-1 and J usage is TRBJ2-4; the D is unclear. Per germline, CDR1 NSHNY and CDR2 SYGAGN. Between the trimmed V and J ends, which lost 3 bases and 1 base, there was a span of 0 bases. This CDR3 comprises 11 residues. The sequenced part of the CDR3 DNA is TGTGCCAGCAGTGGTCAAAACACCTTGTAC. It encodes CASSGQNTLY. The CDR3 as a whole reads CASSGQNTLYF.

On this clone: All gene names here are mouse names. The DNA ends 1 residue before the CDR3 does, and the rest of the CDR3 is filled in from the germline J gene. This sequence joins TRBV16 and TRBJ2-7, with 8 bases fitting TRBD2. CDR1 and CDR2 from the germline V gene are SGHSA and FRNQAP. With 4 bases clipped from V and 0 bases from J, the junction kept 2 bases outside the gene matches. The CDR3 extends over 14 amino acids. The CDR3 bases that were read are TGTGCAAGCAGCTGGACTGGGAGCTCCTATGAACAGTAC. Amino acids: CASSWTGSSYEQY. The CDR3 in full is CASSWTGSSYEQYF.

In the case of this clone: Genes and germline come from the mouse. With the read ending 1 residue before the CDR3 end, the germline J gene is used to fill in that end. The rearrangement joins TRBV13-3 to TRBJ1-3, with 8 nucleotides matching TRBD1. The CDR3 sequence is 15 residues long. Trimming cost V 2 bases and J 4 bases; bases outside gene matches: 5. Germline values: CDR1 NNHDY, CDR2 SYVADS. CDR3 DNA, as far as it was read: TGTGCCAGCAGTGAGGGCAGGGGGCGCGGAAATACGCTCTAT. The encoded protein is CASSEGRGRGNTLY. The entire CDR3 reads CASSEGRGRGNTLYF.

Comment on this clone: Genes and germline come from the mouse. The CDR3 end is not reached by the read, which stops 1 residue before it; the germline J gene fills it in. This sequence joins TRBV2 and TRBJ2-3; no clear D gene. The CDR3 is made up of 13 amino acids. Germline CDR1 LGHNA, CDR2 YSYQKL. Trimming removed 0 bases from V and 3 bases from J, with 4 bases in between. The CDR3 region is CASSQEGAETLYF. CDR3 bases read: TGTGCCAGCAGCCAAGAAGGGGCAGAAACGCTGTAT.